One sample yielded the 29 T cell receptor beta chains listed below, sequenced in a study of blood T cell repertoires in COVID-19. This table comes from immunoSEQ multiplex PCR, and its TCRdb copy is limited to in-frame clones, with some not included. Of tens of thousands of clones listed, approximately 88% are singletons. The sample consisted of peripheral blood. The origin of the receptors is an elderly man with active or convalescent COVID-19.

The V and J genes are TRBV5-1 and TRBJ1-1; D ambiguous. The CDR3 has 13 residues. Trimming pared 0 bases from V and 4 bases from J, leaving 7 bases between. Germline-derived CDR1 and CDR2 are SGHRS and YFSETQ. The DNA of the CDR3 is TGCGCCAGCAGCTTGGGAGGAGGCACTGAAGCTTTCTTT. Its protein product is CASSLGGGTEAFF.

This sequence joins TRBV29-1 and TRBJ1-1; the D gene is possibly TRBD1 (6 bases). Germline loops: CDR1 SQVTM, CDR2 ANQGSEA. CDR3 length equals 14 residues. V gave up 4 bases and J gave up 6 bases, with 18 bases separating them. The CDR3 DNA follows: TGCAGCGTTGGGGGGCTAATGAGGGTCTCTGAAGCTTTCTTT. This encodes CSVGGLMRVSEAFF. Combining the CDR3 with reference TRBV29-1 and TRBJ1-1 gives the whole variable domain SAVISQKPSRDICQRGTSLTIQCQVDSQVTMMFWYRQQPGQSLTLIATANQGSEATYESGFVIDKFPISRPNLTFSTLTVSNMSPEDSSIYLCSVGGLMRVSEAFFGQGTRLTVV.

V and J are TRBV7-8 and TRBJ2-2; D unresolved. CDR3 length: 14 amino acids. Deletions cut 1 base from V and 1 base from J, with 4 bases between. Germline CDR1 SGHVS, CDR2 FQNEAQ. CDR3 in DNA: TGTGCCAGCAGCTTAGTGAGGAACACCGGGGAGCTGTTTTTT. Its protein product is CASSLVRNTGELFF.

The chain uses TRBV5-1 and TRBJ2-5; weak D call: TRBD1 (6 bases). The ends were cut back, 4 bases at V and 1 base at J, with 17 bases in the middle. CDR3 length equals 16 residues. From germline, CDR1 is SGHRS and CDR2 YFSETQ. The CDR3 sequence: CASSQFGQTSQETQYF. CDR3 in DNA: TGCGCCAGCAGCCAATTTGGACAGACCTCCCAAGAGACCCAGTACTTC.

J is TRBJ2-3 and V is TRBV7-8; D unclear. The germline V gene encodes CDR1 SGHVS and CDR2 FQNEAQ. The CDR3 spans 12 residues. V lost 2 bases to trimming and J lost 14 bases, with 14 bases between them. CDR3 nucleotide sequence: TGTGCCAGCAGCTTAAGGCCCGCGGTCCCGTATTTT. As protein: CASSLRPAVPYF. Filled out from reference TRBV7-8 and TRBJ2-3, the complete variable domain reads GAGVSQSPRYKVAKRGQDVALRCDPISGHVSLFWYQQALGQGPEFLTYFQNEAQLDKSGLPSDRFFAERPEGSVSTLKIQRTQQEDSAVYLCASSLRPAVPYFGPGTRLTVL.

This chain joins TRBV2 and TRBJ2-6; 7 nucleotides match TRBD2. From germline, CDR1 is SNHLY and CDR2 FYNNEI. The trim removed 6 bases at V and 2 bases at J, leaving 7 bases unmatched. This CDR3 contains 16 residues. CDR3 DNA: TGTGCCAGCAGGTGGGGGAGCGGGGCTGGGGCCAACGTCCTGACTTTC. Its protein is CASRWGSGAGANVLTF.

The chain is built from TRBV27 and TRBJ1-2, with D tentatively TRBD1 (6 bases). V lost 5 bases and J lost 0, with 13 bases in between. This CDR3 contains 15 residues. The germline CDR1 and CDR2 sequences are MNHEY and SMNVEV (reference sequence). CDR3 protein: CASSHRQDTNYGYTF. The CDR3 DNA is TGTGCCAGCAGTCATAGACAGGACACTAACTATGGCTACACCTTC.

This clone was seen only once. The chain carries TRBV6-2 or TRBV6-3 and TRBJ2-5; the match to TRBD1 covers 8 bases. Germline V gene data show CDR1 as MNHEY and CDR2 as SVGEGT. Trimming cost V 1 base and J 4 bases; bases outside gene matches: 5. This CDR3 contains 15 residues. CDR3 residues: CASSYFGQGTETQYF. The CDR3 nucleotides are TGTGCCAGCAGTTACTTCGGACAGGGTACAGAGACCCAGTACTTC.

The V and J genes are TRBV6-2 or TRBV6-3 and TRBJ2-1, with D maybe TRBD1 (6 bases). With 6 bases removed from V and 7 bases from J, the gap between germline ends came to 13 bases. The CDR3 has 13 residues. Looked up from germline, CDR1 is MNHEY and CDR2 is SVGEGT. For the CDR3, the DNA is TGTGCCAGCAGCCAGGGGCTAGGTAATGAGCAGTTCTTC. This encodes CASSQGLGNEQFF.

This clone was recorded only once. The chain links TRBV2 to TRBJ1-1, with 7 bases identical to TRBD1. This CDR3 is built from 15 residues. The V gene's germline CDR1 is SNHLY and CDR2 FYNNEI. With 6 bases clipped from V and 0 bases from J, the junction kept 7 bases outside the gene matches. The CDR3 region has the DNA TGTGCCAGCAGAGTGGCTAGGGGGCTGAACACTGAAGCTTTCTTT. It encodes CASRVARGLNTEAFF.

This rearrangement joins TRBV6-5 to TRBJ2-1; the D gene is possibly TRBD1 (5 bases). V was cut by 5 bases and J by 4 bases, with 9 bases left in between. The CDR3 has 13 residues. Germline loops: CDR1 MNHEY, CDR2 SVGAGI. DNA for the CDR3: TGTGCCAGCAGTCTTGGACAATACAATGAGCAGTTCTTC. This gives the protein CASSLGQYNEQFF.

This chain joins TRBV6-4 and TRBJ2-2, with D perhaps TRBD1 (6 bases). Germline V lookup: CDR1 MRHNA, CDR2 SNTAGT. The CDR3 spans 15 residues. The V and J ends lost 6 bases and 1 base respectively, with 12 bases between them. For the CDR3, the DNA is TGTGCCAGCAGAACAGACAGGTGGAACACCGGGGAGCTGTTTTTT. This gives the protein CASRTDRWNTGELFF.

This sequence joins TRBV30 and TRBJ1-1; 7 nucleotides line up with TRBD1. The length of the CDR3 is 11 residues. V was pared by 2 bases and J by 11 bases, with 5 bases of the junction left unmatched. CDR1 and CDR2 from the germline V gene are GTSNPN and SVGIG (reference sequence). CDR3 nucleotides: TGTGCCTGGAGTCTTACAGGGGATGCTTTCTTT. The encoded protein is CAWSLTGDAFF.

The CDR3 DNA reads TGTGCCAGTACTAGACTAGCGGGAGGGGTGTATGAGCAGTTCTTC. Translation: CASTRLAGGVYEQFF. The chain joins TRBV19 to TRBJ2-1; 14 nucleotides agree with TRBD2. Per the germline V gene, CDR1 is LNHDA and CDR2 is SQIVND (reference sequence). The length of the CDR3 is 15 residues. The J segment lost 8 bases and the V segment lost 7 bases, leaving 7 bases of the junction unmatched.

The rearrangement uses TRBV2 and TRBJ1-5; D is perhaps TRBD1 (6 bases). The CDR3 sequence is 14 residues long. Trimming stripped 1 base from V and 12 bases from J, with 16 bases between. Germline CDR1 SNHLY, CDR2 FYNNEI. The CDR3 loop is CASSEVQGAVLQHF. The CDR3 DNA reads TGTGCCAGCAGTGAAGTACAGGGTGCGGTGCTCCAGCATTTT.

CDR3 sequence (DNA): TGTGCCAGCAGTCCCGGACAGACCTCCAATCAGCCCCAGCATTTT. This codes for CASSPGQTSNQPQHF. The gene calls are TRBV27 and TRBJ1-5; a possible D gene is TRBD1 (6 bases). Trimming removed 5 bases at V and 3 bases at J, with 14 bases between. The length of the CDR3 is 15 residues. CDR1 is MNHEY and CDR2 is SMNVEV in the germline V gene (reference sequence).

The chain is built from TRBV29-1 and TRBJ2-3; D is possibly TRBD2 (5 bases). The V end lost 4 bases, the J end lost 7 bases, and 15 bases lay between the germline ends. The germline V gene has CDR1 SQVTM and CDR2 ANQGSEA. CDR3 size: 13 residues. The chain's CDR3 is CSVARGLSNTQYF. The CDR3 coding sequence is TGCAGCGTTGCTCGCGGACTCTCGAATACGCAGTATTTT.

The V gene is TRBV6-5, the J gene TRBJ1-5, with 8 positions matching TRBD1. Germline V CDR1 and CDR2: MNHEY, SVGAGI. The junction had 4 bases not matched to a gene; V was cut back by 5 bases and J by 1 base. This CDR3 region has 15 residues. The CDR3 loop is CASSHRQGSNQPQHF. In DNA form, the CDR3 reads TGTGCCAGCAGTCATCGACAGGGGAGCAATCAGCCCCAGCATTTT.

The gene calls are TRBV5-4 and TRBJ1-1; TRBD1 aligns across 10 bases. With V trimmed by 5 bases and J by 11 bases, 6 bases remained unmatched. The CDR3 has 12 amino acids. Per germline, CDR1 SGHNT and CDR2 YYREEE (reference sequence). CDR3 in amino acids: CASSRTGGSAFF. CDR3 nucleotide sequence: TGTGCCAGCAGTCGGACAGGGGGGTCGGCTTTCTTT.

The gene calls are TRBV21-1 and TRBJ1-4; the table's D call, TRBD1, has no DNA check behind it. TRBV21-1 is a listed pseudogene. The CDR3 is made up of 20 amino acids. CDR3 region: CASSKVSDREDKESNEKLFF. CDR3 DNA sequence: TGTGCCAGCAGCAAAGTCTCGGACAGGGAGGATAAAGAGTCTAATGAAAAACTGTTTTTT.

The chain has TRBV28 and TRBJ2-5; D is perhaps TRBD2 (6 bases). The CDR3 has 14 amino acids. CDR1 MDHEN and CDR2 SYDVKM come from the germline V gene. V was shortened by 5 bases and J by 11 bases, with 21 bases between the two germline ends. The CDR3 region has the DNA TGTGCCAGCAGTAGACAGACGGGGGAATTAGCTCAGTACTTC. Residues: CASSRQTGELAQYF. Complete variable domain (other parts from reference TRBV28 and TRBJ2-5): DVKVTQSSRYLVKRTGEKVFLECVQDMDHENMFWYRQDPGLGLRLIYFSYDVKMKEKGDIPEGYSVSREKKERFSLILESASTNQTSMYLCASSRQTGELAQYFGPGTRLLVL.

The chain combines TRBV21-1 with TRBJ2-7; the DNA was not compared with TRBD1, the D call given in the table. TRBV21-1 counts as a pseudogene. This CDR3 spans 16 amino acids. CDR3 in DNA: TGTGCCAGCATCTCGAACCCCGGGACAGGCGGCTACGAGCAGTACTTC. Protein: CASISNPGTGGYEQYF.

The chain is built from TRBV3-1 (or the pseudogene TRBV3-2) and TRBJ1-5, with 11 bases aligning to TRBD1. CDR3 length: 17 amino acids. Germline V gene sequence: CDR1 LGHDT, CDR2 YNNKEL (reference sequence). V shed 3 bases, J shed 1 base, and the junction held 5 bases outside the gene matches. The CDR3 is CASSHPGQGESNQPQHF. In nucleotides, the CDR3 is TGTGCCAGCAGCCACCCGGGACAGGGGGAAAGCAATCAGCCCCAGCATTTT.

This clone showed up just once. The J gene is TRBJ1-2, the V gene TRBV14, with D hard to call. There are 12 residues in the CDR3. Between the trimmed V and J ends, which lost 4 bases and 4 bases, there was a span of 7 bases. Germline loops: CDR1 SGHDN, CDR2 FVKESK. The CDR3 spells CASSLHTYGYTF. DNA for the CDR3: TGTGCCAGCAGCCTTCACACCTATGGCTACACCTTC.

The chain couples TRBV19 to TRBJ1-1, with 8 positions matching TRBD1. Looked up from germline, CDR1 is LNHDA and CDR2 is SQIVND (reference sequence). The V segment lost 3 bases and the J segment 4 bases; nucleotides outside the gene matches: 13. This CDR3 has 17 amino acids. The CDR3 DNA follows: TGTGCCAGTAGTATTCTCCAGGGGGCGAGATCGGGCACTGAAGCTTTCTTT. It is translated as CASSILQGARSGTEAFF.

This clone came up a few times. The chain links TRBV30 to TRBJ1-4; TRBD1 agrees at 9 bases. The ends lost 5 bases at V and 3 bases at J; junction bases unmatched: 10. CDR3 size: 16 residues. Germline CDR1 is GTSNPN and CDR2 is SVGIG (reference sequence). The CDR3 sequence is CAWGRQGEEANEKLFF. Written as DNA, the CDR3 is TGTGCCTGGGGTCGACAGGGGGAAGAAGCTAATGAAAAACTGTTTTTT.

The V and J genes are TRBV7-8 and TRBJ1-5; D gene uncertain. Per germline, CDR1 SGHVS and CDR2 FQNEAQ. This CDR3 comprises 13 residues. The V gene lost 2 bases and the J gene lost 6 bases, with 8 bases spanning the gap. The CDR3 sequence: CASSLMAVQPQHF. The DNA for the CDR3 is TGTGCCAGCAGCTTAATGGCCGTTCAGCCCCAGCATTTT.

The V gene is TRBV3-1 (or the pseudogene TRBV3-2), the J gene TRBJ2-7, with D tentatively TRBD1 (6 bases). The CDR3 has 15 amino acids. Germline CDR1 LGHDT, CDR2 YNNKEL (reference sequence). V lost 5 bases to trimming and J lost 0 bases, with 14 bases between them. The CDR3 protein is CASSGGQFNSYEQYF. The CDR3 nucleotides read TGTGCCAGCAGCGGCGGACAGTTCAACTCCTACGAGCAGTACTTC.

The V call is TRBV6-2 or TRBV6-3, the J call TRBJ2-7, with D possibly matching TRBD2 (6 bases). CDR1 and CDR2 (germline): MNHEY, SVGEGT. This CDR3 comprises 13 residues. The V end was cut by 6 bases, the J end by 2 bases, with 11 bases between. CDR3 loop: CASSTGVPYEQYF. In DNA, the CDR3 is TGTGCCAGCAGCACGGGGGTTCCCTACGAGCAGTACTTC.